This T cell receptor (beta chain) is from a study of T cells in Graves' hyperthyroidism and ophthalmopathy (dated by TCRdb to the late 2010s). A note on the overall study: Peripheral blood was collected at initial diagnosis, before any treatment. A discovery cohort of roughly 96 patients, about 40 with Graves' ophthalmopathy and about 60 with stable Graves' hyperthyroidism, was used to find distinguishing TCR V-J signatures. Prospective prediction of ophthalmopathy was tested in an independent validation cohort of under 20 hyperthyroidism patients and 17 patients who later progressed to ophthalmopathy. The approximately 98 discovery patients were randomly divided into training and test sets at a 7:3 ratio. Thyroid tissue and blood T-cell repertoires from six Graves' hyperthyroidism patients were also compared in the study. Once sampling was done, hyperthyroidism patients were given methimazole at a starting dose of 30 mg daily, whereas ophthalmopathy patients were given high-dose intravenous methylprednisolone. According to the paper, TCR Vbeta CDR3 sequencing was carried out on about 140 peripheral blood samples, which came from approximately 43 ophthalmopathy, fewer than 80 hyperthyroidism and approximately 17 progressor patients.

TCR beta CDR3 regions were amplified from RNA transcripts. For the first round of RT-PCR on the TCR CDR3, the HTBI primer set was used together with the Qiagen OneStep RT-PCR kit. The libraries were constructed in a second round of multiplex PCR and then size-selected and purified. Libraries were sequenced paired-end with 100 bp reads on an Illumina HiSeq2000. On the study's bioinformatics: Raw data were processed with SOAPnuke, discarding reads with adapters, uncalled bases, mean Phred below 15, or no exact constant-primer or identifier match. High-quality paired reads were merged with COPE v1.2.5, and unique nucleotide sequences were defined as clonotypes. Clonotypes were aligned to IMGT TRBV, TRBD and TRBJ reference segments using MiTCR v1.1. Analysis was restricted to V-J combinations with a frequency above 0.0001, which covered 99.2% of repertoires. The TCS score was defined as F50 (clonal expansion) divided by E x V (chaos), with BLOSUM62-based TCRdist calculated between CDR3 peptides within each V-J. Welch's t-statistics and random forest reduced approximately 520 V-J features to some 14, which were used in a naive Bayes classifier (R e1071). Clones were called with MiXCR by TCRdb after fastp trimmed the public reads at Q25, and only in-frame beta chains were retained. For every CDR3 protein sequence, its rows merge into one entry that carries the most common genes and DNA. The V and J calls reflect TCRdb's pipeline rather than the authors' work. The sample contains 460,000 or so distinct CDR3 sequences, approximately 15% of them found a single time. Of the sample, less than 20% is held by the ten largest clones.

What the work shows at the level of the full study, not this receptor alone: In validation, the model predicted progression to ophthalmopathy a median of roughly 6.2 months before onset, with 70% to 71% sensitivity and 72.22% specificity. In cross-validation, a model built on a 13 V-J signature told ophthalmopathy apart from stable hyperthyroidism with just under 90% sensitivity and around 84% specificity, and in testing the same model reached 80%/75%. Sample size was not statistically predetermined, and blinding of investigators to group allocation was not performed. Most expanded thyroid clonotypes (frequency above 0.001) were also detected in blood, suggesting blood repertoires may reflect thyroid immune responses.

V is reduced by 6 bases and J by 2 bases, leaving a spacing of 14 bases between them. In the germline V gene, CDR1 corresponds to MNHEY and CDR2 to SVGEGT. Taken from cysteine to phenylalanine, the CDR3 has 15 residues. The kept DNA is CDR3 alone, 45 bases in frame from the first base. A patient counted as having stable Graves' hyperthyroidism if no progression to ophthalmopathy occurred over 18 months of follow-up. Hyperthyroidism patients were newly diagnosed, with disease duration under 2 months, and aged 18 to 65 years. Any patient with an uncontrolled infection, another autoimmune disease, pregnancy or lactation was excluded. Diagnoses were established on the basis of clinical symptoms, serum thyroxine and TRAb, thyroid ultrasound, and orbital computed tomography. PBMCs were isolated from around 10 ml of fresh peripheral blood by Ficoll-Paque density gradient centrifugation. Total RNA was extracted with Trizol reagent, and quality was checked on an Agilent 2100 Bioanalyzer.

As for this clonotype: Its antigen is unknown. Per-base qualities were not stored, and no clone one base away is much larger.

This sequence originates from a woman aged 18-29 years with Graves' hyperthyroidism. Sequences were obtained from blood. The chain joins TRBV6-2 or TRBV6-3 to TRBJ1-5; TRBD1 is a possible D gene, resting on 5 matching bases. The DNA sequence is as follows: TGTGCCAGCAGGCCCACAGGCCGTGGCAATCAGCCCCAGCATTTT. This translates into CASRPTGRGNQPQHF.